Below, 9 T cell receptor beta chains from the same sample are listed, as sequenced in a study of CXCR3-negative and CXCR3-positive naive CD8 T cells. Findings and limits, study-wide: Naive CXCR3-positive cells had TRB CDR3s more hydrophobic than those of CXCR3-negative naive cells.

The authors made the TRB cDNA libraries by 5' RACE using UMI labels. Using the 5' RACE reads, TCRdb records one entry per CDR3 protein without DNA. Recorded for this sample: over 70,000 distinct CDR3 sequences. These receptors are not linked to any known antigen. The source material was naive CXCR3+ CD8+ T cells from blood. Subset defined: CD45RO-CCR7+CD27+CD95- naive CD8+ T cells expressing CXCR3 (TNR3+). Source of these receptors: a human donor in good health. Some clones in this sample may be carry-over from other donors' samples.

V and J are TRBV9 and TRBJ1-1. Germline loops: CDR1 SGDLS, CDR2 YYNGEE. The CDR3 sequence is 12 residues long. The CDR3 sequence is CASSVEEAEAFF. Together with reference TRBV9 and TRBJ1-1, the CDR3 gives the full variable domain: DSGVTQTPKHLITATGQRVTLRCSPRSGDLSVYWYQQSLDQGLQFLIQYYNGEERAKGNILERFSAQQFPDLHSELNLSSLELGDSALYFCASSVEEAEAFFGQGTRLTVV.

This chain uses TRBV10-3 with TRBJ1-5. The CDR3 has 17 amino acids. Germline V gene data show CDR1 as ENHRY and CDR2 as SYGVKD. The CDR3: CAISESKLYGGNQPQHF.

This CDR3 is CASSLKLGYNYGYTF. The rearrangement uses TRBV28 and TRBJ1-2. CDR3 length: 15 amino acids. In germline, CDR1 is MDHEN, CDR2 SYDVKM.

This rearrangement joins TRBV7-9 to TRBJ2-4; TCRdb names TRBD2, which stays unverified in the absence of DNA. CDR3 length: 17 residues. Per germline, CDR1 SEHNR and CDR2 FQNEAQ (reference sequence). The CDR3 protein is CASSSTGLALAKNIQYF.

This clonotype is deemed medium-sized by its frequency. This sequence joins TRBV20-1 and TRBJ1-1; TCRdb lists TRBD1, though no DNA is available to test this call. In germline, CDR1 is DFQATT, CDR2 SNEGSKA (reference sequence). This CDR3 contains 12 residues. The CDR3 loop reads CSAIRGDTEAFF.

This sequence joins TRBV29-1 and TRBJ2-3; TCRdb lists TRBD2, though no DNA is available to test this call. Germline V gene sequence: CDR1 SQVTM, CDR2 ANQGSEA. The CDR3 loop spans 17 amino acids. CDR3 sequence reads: CSARGTSGGTSTDTQYF.

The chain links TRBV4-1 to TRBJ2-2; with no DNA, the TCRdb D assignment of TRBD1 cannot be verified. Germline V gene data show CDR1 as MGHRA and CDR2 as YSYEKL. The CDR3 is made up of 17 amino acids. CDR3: CASSKFSGTPNTGELFF.

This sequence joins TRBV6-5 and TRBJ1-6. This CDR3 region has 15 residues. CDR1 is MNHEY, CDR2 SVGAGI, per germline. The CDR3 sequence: CASSSSGSDNSPLHF.

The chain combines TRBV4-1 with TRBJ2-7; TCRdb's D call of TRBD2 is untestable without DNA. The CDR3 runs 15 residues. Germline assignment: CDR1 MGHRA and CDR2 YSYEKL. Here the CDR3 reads CASSQELEVSYEQYF.